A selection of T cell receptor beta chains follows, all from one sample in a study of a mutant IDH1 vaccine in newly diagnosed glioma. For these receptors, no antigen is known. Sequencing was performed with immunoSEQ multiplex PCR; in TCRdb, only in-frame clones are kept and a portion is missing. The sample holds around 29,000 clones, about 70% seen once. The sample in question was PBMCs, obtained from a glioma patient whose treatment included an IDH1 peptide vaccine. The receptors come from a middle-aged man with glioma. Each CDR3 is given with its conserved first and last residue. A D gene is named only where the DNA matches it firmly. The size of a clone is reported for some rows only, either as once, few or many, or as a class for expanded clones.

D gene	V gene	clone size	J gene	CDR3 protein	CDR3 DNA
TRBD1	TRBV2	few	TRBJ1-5	CASRSTGLGNQPQHF	TGTGCCAGCAGGTCGACAGGGTTGGGCAATCAGCCCCAGCATTTT
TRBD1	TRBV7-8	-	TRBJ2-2	CASSSTGGNTGELFF	TGTGCCAGCAGCTCCACAGGGGGCAACACCGGGGAGCTGTTTTTT
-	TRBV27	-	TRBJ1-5	CASRLAGGAGPYSNQPQHF	TGTGCCAGCAGACTAGCCGGGGGCGCGGGACCTTATAGCAATCAGCCCCAGCATTTT
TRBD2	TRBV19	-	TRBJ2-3	CASSIAGGLEDTQYF	TGTGCCAGTAGTATAGCGGGAGGGCTGGAAGATACGCAGTATTTT
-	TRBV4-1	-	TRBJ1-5	CASSQDGGLGNQPQHF	TGCGCCAGCAGCCAAGACGGGGGGCTGGGGAATCAGCCCCAGCATTTT
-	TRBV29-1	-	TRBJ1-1	CSVSGLLEAFF	TGCAGCGTTTCAGGACTCCTTGAAGCTTTCTTT
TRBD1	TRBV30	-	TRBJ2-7	CAWSAWDRGEEQYF	TGTGCCTGGAGTGCCTGGGACAGGGGGGAAGAGCAGTACTTC
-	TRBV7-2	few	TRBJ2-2	CASSLAATGELFF	TGTGCCAGCAGCTTAGCTGCAACCGGGGAGCTGTTTTTT
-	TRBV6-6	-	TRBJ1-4	CASSSGVANEKLFF	TGTGCCAGCAGTTCCGGGGTGGCTAATGAAAAACTGTTTTTT
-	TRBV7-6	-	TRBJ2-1	CASSPLTGVSHNEQFF	TGTGCCAGCAGCCCGTTGACAGGAGTGTCACACAATGAGCAGTTCTTC
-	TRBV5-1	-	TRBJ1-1	CASSLFGGNTEAFF	TGCGCCAGCAGCTTGTTCGGGGGGAACACTGAAGCTTTCTTT
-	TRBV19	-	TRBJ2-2	CASTKQSGYTGELFF	TGTGCCAGTACCAAACAGTCGGGGTACACCGGGGAGCTGTTTTTT
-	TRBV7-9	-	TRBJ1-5	CASSFGGQVEPQHF	TGTGCCAGCAGCTTCGGGGGACAAGTGGAGCCCCAGCATTTT
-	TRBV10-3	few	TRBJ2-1	CAITALPGNEQFF	TGTGCCATCACGGCCCTCCCCGGGAATGAGCAGTTCTTC
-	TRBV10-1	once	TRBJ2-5	CAKKGYQETQYF	TGCGCCAAAAAGGGGTACCAAGAGACCCAGTACTTC
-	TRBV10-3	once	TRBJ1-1	CAISESPATEAFF	TGTGCCATCAGTGAGTCGCCCGCCACTGAAGCTTTCTTT
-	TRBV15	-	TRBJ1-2	CATSREGGGMGYTF	TGTGCCACCAGCAGAGAAGGGGGAGGGATGGGCTACACCTTC
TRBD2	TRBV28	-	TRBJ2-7	CASRAAGLGYEQYF	TGTGCCAGCAGGGCAGCGGGACTAGGATACGAGCAGTACTTC
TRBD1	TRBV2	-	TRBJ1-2	CASSAGQGSYYGYTF	TGTGCCAGCAGCGCGGGACAGGGATCTTACTATGGCTACACCTTC
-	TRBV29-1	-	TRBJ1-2	CSVESQYGYTF	TGCAGCGTTGAATCCCAGTATGGCTACACCTTC
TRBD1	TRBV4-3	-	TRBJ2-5	CASSQVRGRETQYF	TGCGCCAGCAGCCAAGTAAGGGGGCGGGAGACCCAGTACTTC
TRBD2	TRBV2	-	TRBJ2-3	CASSPSGGTDTQYF	TGTGCCAGCAGCCCTAGCGGAGGCACAGATACGCAGTATTTT
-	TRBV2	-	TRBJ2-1	CASSPRGWGSYNEQFF	TGTGCCAGCAGTCCCCGGGGATGGGGTTCCTACAATGAGCAGTTCTTC
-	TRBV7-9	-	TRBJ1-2	CASSDRTALGYTF	TGTGCCAGCAGCGATCGGACCGCCCTCGGCTACACCTTC
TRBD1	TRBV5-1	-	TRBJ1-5	CASSRDRENQPQHF	TGCGCCAGCAGCCGGGACAGGGAAAATCAGCCCCAGCATTTT
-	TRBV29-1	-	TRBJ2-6	CSVASGSSGANVLTF	TGCAGCGTGGCTAGTGGTAGCTCTGGGGCCAACGTCCTGACTTTC
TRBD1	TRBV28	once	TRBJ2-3	CASSFLGTGAGDTQYF	TGTGCCAGCAGTTTCCTGGGGACAGGGGCTGGGGATACGCAGTATTTT
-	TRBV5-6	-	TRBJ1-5	CASSQGGNQPQHF	TGTGCCAGCAGCCAGGGTGGCAATCAGCCCCAGCATTTT
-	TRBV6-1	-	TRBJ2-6	CASSEGSSGANVLTF	TGTGCCAGCAGTGAAGGGAGCTCTGGGGCCAACGTCCTGACTTTC
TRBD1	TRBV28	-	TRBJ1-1	CASSSNRQGRNTEAFF	TGTGCCAGCAGTTCCAATAGACAGGGACGGAACACTGAAGCTTTCTTT
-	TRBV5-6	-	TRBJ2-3	CASSLNRRDTQYF	TGTGCCAGCAGCTTGAACAGGAGAGATACGCAGTATTTT
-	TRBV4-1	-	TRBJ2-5	CASSLGAAETQYF	TGCGCCAGCAGCCTTGGCGCCGCAGAGACCCAGTACTTC
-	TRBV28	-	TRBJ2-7	CASSKLQWQYF	TGTGCCAGCAGTAAATTACAGTGGCAGTACTTC
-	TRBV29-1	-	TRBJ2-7	CSVVQGTSSYEQYF	TGCAGCGTTGTACAGGGCACCAGCTCCTACGAGCAGTACTTC
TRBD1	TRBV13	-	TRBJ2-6	CASSAGRTGGANVLTF	TGTGCCAGCAGCGCGGGTAGGACAGGCGGGGCCAACGTCCTGACTTTC
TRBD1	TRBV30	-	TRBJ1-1	CAWRRQGNTEAFF	TGTGCCTGGAGGCGACAGGGTAACACTGAAGCTTTCTTT
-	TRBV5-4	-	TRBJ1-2	CASSLARAGTYGYTF	TGTGCCAGCAGCTTGGCAAGGGCAGGGACCTATGGCTACACCTTC
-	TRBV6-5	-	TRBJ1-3	CASSYIGGNTIYF	TGTGCCAGCAGTTATATTGGTGGCAACACCATATATTTT
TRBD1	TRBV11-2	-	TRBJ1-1	CASSLGTGPTEAFF	TGTGCCAGCAGCTTAGGGACAGGGCCCACTGAAGCTTTCTTT
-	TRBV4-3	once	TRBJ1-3	CASSQGLPGNTIYF	TGCGCCAGCAGCCAAGGACTTCCCGGAAACACCATATATTTT
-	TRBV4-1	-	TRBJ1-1	CASSVQGMNTEAFF	TGCGCCAGCAGCGTGCAGGGGATGAACACTGAAGCTTTCTTT
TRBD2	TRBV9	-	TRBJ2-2	CASSLAGDTGELFF	TGTGCCAGCAGTTTAGCGGGAGACACCGGGGAGCTGTTTTTT
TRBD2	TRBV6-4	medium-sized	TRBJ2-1	CASSGEAGGSNEQFF	TGTGCCAGCAGTGGAGAAGCGGGGGGCTCCAATGAGCAGTTCTTC
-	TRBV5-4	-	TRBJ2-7	CASSSDLYSYEQYF	TGTGCCAGCAGCTCCGATCTTTACTCCTACGAGCAGTACTTC
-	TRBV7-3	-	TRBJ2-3	CASSLSPSDTQYF	TGTGCCAGCAGCTTAAGTCCGTCAGATACGCAGTATTTT
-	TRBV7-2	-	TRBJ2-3	CASSLLGPPDTQYF	TGTGCCAGCAGCCTACTCGGACCCCCGGATACGCAGTATTTT
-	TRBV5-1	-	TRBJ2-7	CASRGGISSYEQYF	TGCGCCAGCAGGGGGGGCATAAGCTCCTACGAGCAGTACTTC
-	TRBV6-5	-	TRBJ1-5	CASSQTAARQPQHF	TGTGCCAGCAGCCAGACAGCAGCCAGGCAGCCCCAGCATTTT
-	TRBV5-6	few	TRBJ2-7	CASSYVGGVYEQYF	TGTGCCAGCAGTTACGTGGGGGGCGTCTACGAGCAGTACTTC
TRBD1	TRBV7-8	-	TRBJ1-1	CASSSTTGAGTEAFF	TGTGCCAGCAGCTCGACTACAGGGGCGGGCACTGAAGCTTTCTTT
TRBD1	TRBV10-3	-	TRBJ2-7	CAPEVLDRVGEQYF	TGTGCCCCTGAGGTCCTGGACAGGGTGGGCGAGCAGTACTTC
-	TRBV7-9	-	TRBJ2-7	CASSPKTAYEQYF	TGTGCCAGCAGCCCGAAAACGGCCTACGAGCAGTACTTC
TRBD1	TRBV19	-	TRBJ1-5	CASSQTGQGNQPQHF	TGTGCCAGTAGTCAAACGGGACAGGGGAATCAGCCCCAGCATTTT
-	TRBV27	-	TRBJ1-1	CASSPSHMALEFMNTEAFF	TGTGCCAGCAGTCCTTCCCACATGGCTTTAGAGTTCATGAACACTGAAGCTTTCTTT
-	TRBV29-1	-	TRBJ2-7	CSASPGGNEQYF	TGCAGCGCCTCCCCCGGGGGCAACGAGCAGTACTTC